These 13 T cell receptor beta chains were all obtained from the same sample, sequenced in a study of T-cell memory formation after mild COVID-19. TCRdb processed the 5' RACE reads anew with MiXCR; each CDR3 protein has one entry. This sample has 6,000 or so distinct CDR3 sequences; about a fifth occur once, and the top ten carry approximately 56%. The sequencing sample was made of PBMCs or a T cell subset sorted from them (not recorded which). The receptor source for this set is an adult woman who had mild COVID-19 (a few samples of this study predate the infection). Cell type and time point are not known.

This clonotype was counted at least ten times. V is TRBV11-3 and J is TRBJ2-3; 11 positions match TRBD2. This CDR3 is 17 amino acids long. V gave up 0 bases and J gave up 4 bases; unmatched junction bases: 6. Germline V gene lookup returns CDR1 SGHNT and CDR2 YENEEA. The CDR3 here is CASSLDKLAGVADTQYF. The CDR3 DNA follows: TGTGCCAGCAGCTTAGATAAACTAGCGGGAGTGGCAGATACGCAGTATTTT.

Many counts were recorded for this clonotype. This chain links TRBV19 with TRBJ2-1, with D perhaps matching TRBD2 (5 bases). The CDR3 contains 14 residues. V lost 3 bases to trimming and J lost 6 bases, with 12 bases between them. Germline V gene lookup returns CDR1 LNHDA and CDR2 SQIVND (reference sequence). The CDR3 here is CASSIGVSTNEQFF. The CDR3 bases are TGTGCCAGTAGTATCGGGGTCTCCACCAATGAGCAGTTCTTC.

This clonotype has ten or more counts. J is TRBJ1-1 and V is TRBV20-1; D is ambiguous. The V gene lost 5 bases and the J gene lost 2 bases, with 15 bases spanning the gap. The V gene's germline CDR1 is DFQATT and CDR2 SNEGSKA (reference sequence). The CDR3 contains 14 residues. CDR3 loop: CSARYFGPNTEAFF. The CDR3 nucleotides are TGCAGTGCTCGATATTTTGGACCCAACACTGAAGCTTTCTTT.

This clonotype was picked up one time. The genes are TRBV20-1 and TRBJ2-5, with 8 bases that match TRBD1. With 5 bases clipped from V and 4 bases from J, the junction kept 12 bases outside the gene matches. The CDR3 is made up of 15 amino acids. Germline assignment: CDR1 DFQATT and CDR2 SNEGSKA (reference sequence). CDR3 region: CSAQTGQGFVETQYF. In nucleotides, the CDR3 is TGCAGTGCTCAAACCGGACAGGGTTTTGTAGAGACCCAGTACTTC.

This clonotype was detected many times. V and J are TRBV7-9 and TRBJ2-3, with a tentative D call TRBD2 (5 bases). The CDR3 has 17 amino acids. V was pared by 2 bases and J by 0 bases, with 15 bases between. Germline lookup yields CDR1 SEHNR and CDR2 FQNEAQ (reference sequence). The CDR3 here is CASSLSSGGTSTDTQYF. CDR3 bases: TGTGCCAGCAGCTTATCGAGCGGTGGAACTAGCACAGATACGCAGTATTTT. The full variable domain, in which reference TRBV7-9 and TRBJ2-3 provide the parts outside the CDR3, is DTGVSQNPRHKITKRGQNVTFRCDPISEHNRLYWYRQTLGQGPEFLTYFQNEAQLEKSRLLSDRFSAERPKGSFSTLEIQRTEQGDSAMYLCASSLSSGGTSTDTQYFGPGTRLTVL.

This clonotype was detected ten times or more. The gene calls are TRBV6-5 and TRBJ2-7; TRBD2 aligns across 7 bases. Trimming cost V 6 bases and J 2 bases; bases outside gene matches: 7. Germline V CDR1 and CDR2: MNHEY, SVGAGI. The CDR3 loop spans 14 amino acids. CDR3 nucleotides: TGTGCCAGCAGGCGACTAGCAGATACCTACGAGCAGTACTTC. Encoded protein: CASRRLADTYEQYF.

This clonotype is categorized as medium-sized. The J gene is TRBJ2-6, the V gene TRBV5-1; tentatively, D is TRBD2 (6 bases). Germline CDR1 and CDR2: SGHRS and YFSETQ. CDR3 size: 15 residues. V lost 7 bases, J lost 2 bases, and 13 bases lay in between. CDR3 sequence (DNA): TGCGCCAGCGGACTTAGCGGCGCTGGGGCCAACGTCCTGACTTTC. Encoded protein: CASGLSGAGANVLTF.

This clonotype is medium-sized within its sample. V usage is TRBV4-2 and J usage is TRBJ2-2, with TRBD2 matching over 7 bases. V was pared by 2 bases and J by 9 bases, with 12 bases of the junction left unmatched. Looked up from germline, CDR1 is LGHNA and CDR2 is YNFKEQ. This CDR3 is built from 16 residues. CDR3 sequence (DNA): TGTGCCAGCAGCCAAAAGGGGACTATGATCGGTTGGGAGCTGTTTTTT. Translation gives CASSQKGTMIGWELFF.

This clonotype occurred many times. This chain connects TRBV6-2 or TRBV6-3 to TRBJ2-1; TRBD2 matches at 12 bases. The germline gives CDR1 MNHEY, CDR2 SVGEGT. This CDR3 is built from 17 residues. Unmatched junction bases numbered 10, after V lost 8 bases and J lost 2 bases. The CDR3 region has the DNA TGTGCCAGCCTAACCAAACTAGCGGGAGGAACCTACAATGAGCAGTTCTTC. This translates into CASLTKLAGGTYNEQFF.

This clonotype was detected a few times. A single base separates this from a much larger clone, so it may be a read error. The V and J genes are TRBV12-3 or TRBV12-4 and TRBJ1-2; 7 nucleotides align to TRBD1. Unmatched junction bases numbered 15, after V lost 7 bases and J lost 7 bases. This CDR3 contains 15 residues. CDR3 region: CASTTVDRRVGGYTF. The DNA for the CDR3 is TGTGCCAGCACCACCGTGGACAGGAGGGTTGGTGGCTACACCTTC.

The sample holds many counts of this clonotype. The DNA for the CDR3 is TGTGCCAGCAGCCAGATCCGGGACAGCTCCTACGAGCAGTACTTC. This translates into CASSQIRDSSYEQYF. The V and J genes are TRBV3-1 and TRBJ2-7, with 7 positions matching TRBD1. V lost 3 bases to trimming and J lost 0 bases; unmatched junction nucleotides: 5. The CDR3 is 15 residues long. CDR1 is LGHDT, CDR2 YNNKEL, per germline (reference sequence).

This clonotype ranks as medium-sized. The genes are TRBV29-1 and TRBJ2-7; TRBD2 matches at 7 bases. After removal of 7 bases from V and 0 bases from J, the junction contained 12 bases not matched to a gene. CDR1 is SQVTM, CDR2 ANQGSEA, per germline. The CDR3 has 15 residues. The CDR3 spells CSAHLQRELSYEQYF. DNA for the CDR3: TGCAGCGCCCATTTGCAGCGGGAACTCTCCTACGAGCAGTACTTC.

The CDR3 loop is CASSQSSGSDTQYF. CDR3 DNA: TGCGCCAGCAGCCAATCCTCCGGTTCAGATACGCAGTATTTT. The rearrangement links TRBV5-1 to TRBJ2-3; D gene unclear. CDR3 length: 14 residues. Germline V lookup: CDR1 SGHRS, CDR2 YFSETQ. V lost 4 bases to trimming and J lost 4 bases, with 13 bases between them.